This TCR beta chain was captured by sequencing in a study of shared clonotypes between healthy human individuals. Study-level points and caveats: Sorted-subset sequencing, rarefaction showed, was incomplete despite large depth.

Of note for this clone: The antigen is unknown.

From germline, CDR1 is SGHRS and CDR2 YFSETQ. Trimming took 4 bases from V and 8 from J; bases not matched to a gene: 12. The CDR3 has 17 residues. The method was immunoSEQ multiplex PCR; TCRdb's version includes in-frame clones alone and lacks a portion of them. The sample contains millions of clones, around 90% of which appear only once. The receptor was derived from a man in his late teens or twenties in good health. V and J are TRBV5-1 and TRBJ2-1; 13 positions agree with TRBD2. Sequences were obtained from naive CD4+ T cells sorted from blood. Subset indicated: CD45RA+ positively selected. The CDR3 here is CASSPLTSGGRVDEQFF. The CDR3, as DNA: TGCGCCAGCAGCCCATTGACTAGCGGGGGGAGGGTGGATGAGCAGTTCTTC.